The rows below give T cell receptor beta chains drawn from one sample of a study of naive and memory T cell subsets. MiXCR, applied by TCRdb to the UMI-ligation and nested PCR reads, yields one record per CDR3 protein. This table holds approximately 140,000 distinct CDR3 sequences, more than 15% found once. What was sequenced was naive CD4+ T cells from blood. The receptors here all came from a human donor in good health. The CDR3 runs from the conserved cysteine through the conserved F or W. The order of the fields is V gene, J gene, D gene, CDR3 protein. The D gene is left open where the match is weak.

V: TRBV20-1
J: TRBJ2-2
D: TRBD2
CDR3: CSAREASGRLGTGELFF

V: TRBV28
J: TRBJ2-1
D: TRBD1
CDR3: CATTHTVTGFVGYFIGFSYNEQFF

V: TRBV10-3
J: TRBJ2-3
D: TRBD2
CDR3: CAISDRGAGETDTQYF

V: TRBV4-1
J: TRBJ2-3
D: TRBD1
CDR3: CASSQEHRGEDTQYF

V: TRBV20-1
J: TRBJ1-3
D: NA
CDR3: CSAPAKGSGNTIYF

V: TRBV4-3
J: TRBJ2-1
D: NA
CDR3: CASSQDNYETAYNEQFF

V: TRBV12-3/TRBV12-4
J: TRBJ1-5
D: TRBD1
CDR3: CASSPGQGFWTQHF

V: TRBV10-3
J: TRBJ2-1
D: TRBD2
CDR3: CAISGGGLAQNNEQFF

V: TRBV29-1
J: TRBJ1-4
D: NA
CDR3: CSVSAQANEKLFF

V: TRBV19
J: TRBJ2-3
D: NA
CDR3: CASSSRGPDTQYF

V: TRBV29-1
J: TRBJ2-1
D: NA
CDR3: CSATRGNGNEQFF

V: TRBV7-6
J: TRBJ2-3
D: TRBD2
CDR3: CASSPRTSGIRDTQYF

V: TRBV7-2
J: TRBJ1-3
D: TRBD1
CDR3: CASSFPRGSGNTIYF

V: TRBV20-1
J: TRBJ2-7
D: TRBD2
CDR3: CSAPAGGQYEQYF

V: TRBV19
J: TRBJ2-5
D: TRBD1
CDR3: CASTIYGGQETQYF

V: TRBV5-1
J: TRBJ2-5
D: TRBD1
CDR3: CASSAQQGEETQYF

V: TRBV21-1
J: TRBJ1-5
D: NA
CDR3: CASSSGRGRGDQPQHF

V: TRBV10-1
J: TRBJ1-1
D: NA
CDR3: CASTGLVYGNTEAFF

V: TRBV20-1
J: TRBJ2-2
D: NA
CDR3: CSATGTLNTGELFF

V: TRBV11-2
J: TRBJ2-5
D: NA
CDR3: CASSFALGKQETQYF

V: TRBV6-2/TRBV6-3
J: TRBJ1-2
D: TRBD1
CDR3: CASSYSGTGDYGYTF

V: TRBV4-1
J: TRBJ1-1
D: NA
CDR3: CASISSRVRMNTEAFF

V: TRBV5-4
J: TRBJ2-3
D: NA
CDR3: CASSLRKGSKSADTQYF

V: TRBV27
J: TRBJ1-6
D: NA
CDR3: CASSRTADSYNSPLHF

V: TRBV18
J: TRBJ2-4
D: NA
CDR3: CASSPRSNIQYF

V: TRBV29-1
J: TRBJ2-1
D: TRBD2
CDR3: CSVDPSGTVNEQFF

V: TRBV7-9
J: TRBJ2-1
D: NA
CDR3: CASSLDWAGLGPLRQFF

V: TRBV29-1
J: TRBJ2-1
D: NA
CDR3: CSVEGGMSSYNEQFF

V: TRBV4-3
J: TRBJ2-5
D: TRBD1
CDR3: CASSHGDRDQETQYF

V: TRBV9
J: TRBJ2-3
D: NA
CDR3: CASSKGDTDTQYF

V: TRBV29-1
J: TRBJ2-1
D: TRBD2
CDR3: CSVERLAGAPNEQFF

V: TRBV7-2
J: TRBJ2-7
D: TRBD1
CDR3: CASSLERGTARRNEQYF

V: TRBV4-1
J: TRBJ2-7
D: TRBD2
CDR3: CASSHSFMGRGRVHEQYF

V: TRBV14
J: TRBJ2-1
D: NA
CDR3: CASSQVRGKPYNEQFF

V: TRBV5-1
J: TRBJ2-1
D: TRBD2
CDR3: CASSSGRAYNEQFF

V: TRBV5-1
J: TRBJ2-5
D: NA
CDR3: CASSLGRVTYQETQYF

V: TRBV20-1
J: TRBJ2-5
D: NA
CDR3: CSAIKSTSFQETQYF

V: TRBV12-3/TRBV12-4
J: TRBJ1-1
D: NA
CDR3: CASSRLVDTEAFF

V: TRBV12-3/TRBV12-4
J: TRBJ2-1
D: TRBD2
CDR3: CASSLALAGQNEQFF

V: TRBV12-3/TRBV12-4
J: TRBJ2-2
D: NA
CDR3: CASSLTSGNTGELFF

V: TRBV7-2
J: TRBJ2-7
D: TRBD2
CDR3: CASSLESGKSSYEQYF

V: TRBV4-3
J: TRBJ2-3
D: NA
CDR3: CASSQDIPRPSYF

V: TRBV4-2
J: TRBJ1-1
D: NA
CDR3: CASSQDSGRSEAFF

V: TRBV29-1
J: TRBJ2-7
D: TRBD2
CDR3: CSVVASGSYEQYF

V: TRBV12-3/TRBV12-4
J: TRBJ1-6
D: TRBD1
CDR3: CASSPRQGQSSYNSPLHF

V: TRBV5-1
J: TRBJ2-1
D: TRBD2
CDR3: CASSLSLAGNNEQFF